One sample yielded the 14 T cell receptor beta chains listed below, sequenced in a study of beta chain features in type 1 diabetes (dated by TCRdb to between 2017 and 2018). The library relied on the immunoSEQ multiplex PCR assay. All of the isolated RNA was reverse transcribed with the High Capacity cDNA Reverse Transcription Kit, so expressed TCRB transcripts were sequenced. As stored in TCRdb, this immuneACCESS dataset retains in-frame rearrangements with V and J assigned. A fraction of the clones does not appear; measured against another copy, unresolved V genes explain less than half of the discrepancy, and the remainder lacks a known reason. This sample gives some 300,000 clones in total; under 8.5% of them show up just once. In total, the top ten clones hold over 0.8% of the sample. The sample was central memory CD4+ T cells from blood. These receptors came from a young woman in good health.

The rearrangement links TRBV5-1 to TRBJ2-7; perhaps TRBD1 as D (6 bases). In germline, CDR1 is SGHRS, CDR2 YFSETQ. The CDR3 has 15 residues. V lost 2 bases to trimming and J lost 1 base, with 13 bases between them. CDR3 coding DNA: TGCGCCAGCAGCTTCGGGACACCAACTTCCTACGAGCAGTACTTC. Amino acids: CASSFGTPTSYEQYF. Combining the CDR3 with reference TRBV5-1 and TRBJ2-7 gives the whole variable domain KAGVTQTPRYLIKTRGQQVTLSCSPISGHRSVSWYQQTPGQGLQFLFEYFSETQRNKGNFPGRFSGRQFSNSRSEMNVSTLELGDSALYLCASSFGTPTSYEQYFGPGTRLTVT.

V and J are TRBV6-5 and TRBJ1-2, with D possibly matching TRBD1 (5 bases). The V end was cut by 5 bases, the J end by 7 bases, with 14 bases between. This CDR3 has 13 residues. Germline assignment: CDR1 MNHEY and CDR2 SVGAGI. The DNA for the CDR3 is TGTGCCAGCAGTAAGGGACGTGTATTTGGCTACACCTTC. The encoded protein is CASSKGRVFGYTF.

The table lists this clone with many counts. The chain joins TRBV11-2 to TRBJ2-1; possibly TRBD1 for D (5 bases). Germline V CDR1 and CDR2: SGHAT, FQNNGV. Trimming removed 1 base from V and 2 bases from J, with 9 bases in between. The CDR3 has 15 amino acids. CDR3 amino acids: CASSLATATYNEQFF. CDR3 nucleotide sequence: TGTGCCAGCAGCTTAGCGACAGCTACCTACAATGAGCAGTTCTTC.

The CDR3 protein is CASSRQSLYEQYF. The CDR3 nucleotides are TGTGCCAGCAGCCGCCAATCACTATACGAGCAGTACTTC. The rearrangement joins TRBV14 to TRBJ2-7; D unclear. CDR1 and CDR2 from the germline V gene are SGHDN and FVKESK. CDR3 length: 13 amino acids. V lost 4 bases and J 4 bases, leaving 11 bases between the germline ends.

The CDR3 DNA sequence: TGTGCCAGCTCACCCAGACAGGGGAGCGCAGATACGCAGTATTTT. This codes for CASSPRQGSADTQYF. The chain combines TRBV18 with TRBJ2-3, with 8 bases lining up with TRBD1. V trimming: 3 bases; J trimming: 4 bases; junction bases outside the gene matches: 6. Germline V gene data show CDR1 as KGHSH and CDR2 as LQKENI. The CDR3 contains 15 residues.

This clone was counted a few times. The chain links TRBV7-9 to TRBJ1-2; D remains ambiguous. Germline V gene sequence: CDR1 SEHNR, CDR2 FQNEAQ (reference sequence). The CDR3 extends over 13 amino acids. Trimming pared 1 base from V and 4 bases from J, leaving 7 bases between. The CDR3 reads CASSLEAGYGYTF. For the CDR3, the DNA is TGTGCCAGCAGCTTAGAGGCAGGCTATGGCTACACCTTC.

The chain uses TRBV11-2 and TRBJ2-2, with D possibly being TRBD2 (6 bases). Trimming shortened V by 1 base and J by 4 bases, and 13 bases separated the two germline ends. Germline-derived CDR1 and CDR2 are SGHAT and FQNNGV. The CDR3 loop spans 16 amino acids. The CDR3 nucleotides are TGTGCCAGCAGCTTAGGGACGGGAGTGGGCACCGGGGAGCTGTTTTTT. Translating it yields CASSLGTGVGTGELFF. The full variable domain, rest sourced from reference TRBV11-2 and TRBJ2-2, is EAGVAQSPRYKIIEKRQSVAFWCNPISGHATLYWYQQILGQGPKLLIQFQNNGVVDDSQLPKDRFSAERLKGVDSTLKIQPAKLEDSAVYLCASSLGTGVGTGELFFGEGSRLTVL.

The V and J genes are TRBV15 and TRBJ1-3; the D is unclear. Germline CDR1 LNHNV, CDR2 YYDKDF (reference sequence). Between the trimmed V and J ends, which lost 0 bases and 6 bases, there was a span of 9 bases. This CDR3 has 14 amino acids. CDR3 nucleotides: TGTGCCACCAGCAGAGATCGGTGGGAAAACACCATATATTTT. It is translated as CATSRDRWENTIYF.

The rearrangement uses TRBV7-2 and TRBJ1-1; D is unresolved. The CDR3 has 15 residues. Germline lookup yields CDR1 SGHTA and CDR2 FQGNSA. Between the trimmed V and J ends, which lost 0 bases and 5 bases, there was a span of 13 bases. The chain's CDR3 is CASSLAIGSGTEAFF. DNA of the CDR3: TGTGCCAGCAGCTTAGCAATAGGGTCGGGGACTGAAGCTTTCTTT.

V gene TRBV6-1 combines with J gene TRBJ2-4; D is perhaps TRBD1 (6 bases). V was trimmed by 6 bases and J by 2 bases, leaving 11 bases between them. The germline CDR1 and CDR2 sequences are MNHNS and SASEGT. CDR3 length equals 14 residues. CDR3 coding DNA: TGTGCCAGCAGAAAGGGGGATTCCAAAAACATTCAGTACTTC. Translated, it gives CASRKGDSKNIQYF.

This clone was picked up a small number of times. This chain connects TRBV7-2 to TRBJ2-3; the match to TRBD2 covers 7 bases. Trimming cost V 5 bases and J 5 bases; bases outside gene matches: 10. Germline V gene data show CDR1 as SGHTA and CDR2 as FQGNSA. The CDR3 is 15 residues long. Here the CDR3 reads CASSPPLAAKDTQYF. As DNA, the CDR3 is TGTGCCAGCAGCCCCCCTCTAGCGGCAAAAGATACGCAGTATTTT.

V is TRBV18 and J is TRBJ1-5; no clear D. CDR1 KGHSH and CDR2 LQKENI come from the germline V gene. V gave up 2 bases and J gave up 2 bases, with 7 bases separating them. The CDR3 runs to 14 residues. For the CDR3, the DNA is TGTGCCAGCTCACCAGAAGGCGGCAATCAGCCCCAGCATTTT. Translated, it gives CASSPEGGNQPQHF.

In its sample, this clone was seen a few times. In nucleotides, the CDR3 is TGTGCCAGCAGCGCGACTAGCGGGGGGACCCAGTACTTC. It yields the protein CASSATSGGTQYF. V and J are TRBV5-6 and TRBJ2-5; TRBD2 aligns across 12 bases. CDR3 length: 13 residues. Per germline, CDR1 SGHDT and CDR2 YYEEEE. The J segment lost 7 bases and the V segment lost 4 bases, leaving 2 bases of the junction unmatched.

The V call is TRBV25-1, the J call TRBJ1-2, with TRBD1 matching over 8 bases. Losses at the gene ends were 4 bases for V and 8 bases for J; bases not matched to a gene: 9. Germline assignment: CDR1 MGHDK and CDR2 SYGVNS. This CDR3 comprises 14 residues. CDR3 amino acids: CASSASRGRWGYTF. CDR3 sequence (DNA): TGTGCCAGCAGTGCGTCCAGGGGGCGCTGGGGCTACACCTTC.